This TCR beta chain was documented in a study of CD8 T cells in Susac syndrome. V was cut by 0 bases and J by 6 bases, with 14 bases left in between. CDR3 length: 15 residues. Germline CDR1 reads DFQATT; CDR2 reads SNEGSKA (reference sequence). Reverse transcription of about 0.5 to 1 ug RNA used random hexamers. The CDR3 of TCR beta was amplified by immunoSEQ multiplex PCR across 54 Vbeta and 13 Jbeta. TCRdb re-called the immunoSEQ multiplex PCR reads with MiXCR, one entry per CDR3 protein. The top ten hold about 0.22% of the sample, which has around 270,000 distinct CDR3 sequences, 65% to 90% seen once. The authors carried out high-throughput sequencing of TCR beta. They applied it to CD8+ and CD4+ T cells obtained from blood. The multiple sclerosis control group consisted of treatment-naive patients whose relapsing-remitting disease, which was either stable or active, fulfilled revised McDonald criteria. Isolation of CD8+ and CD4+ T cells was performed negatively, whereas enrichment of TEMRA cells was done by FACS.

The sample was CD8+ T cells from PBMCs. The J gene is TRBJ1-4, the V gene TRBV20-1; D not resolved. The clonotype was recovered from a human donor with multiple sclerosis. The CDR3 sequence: CSARDLRGVDEKLFF. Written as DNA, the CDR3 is TGCAGTGCTAGAGATTTGCGGGGAGTGGATGAAAAACTGTTTTTT.